Below are 4 T cell receptor beta chains sequenced from a single sample in a study of T cell repertoires in cytomegalovirus infection (dated by TCRdb to the late 2010s). The run used an Illumina HiSeq 1500. Using fastp at Q25 and MiXCR, TCRdb reprocessed the public reads and kept productive beta chains. Merged by CDR3 protein, the rows form single entries marked with the most common genes and DNA. This sample is represented by about 260,000 distinct CDR3 sequences; roughly 15% of them were singletons. The ten largest clones add up to roughly 9.7% of the sample. Material for sequencing was PBMCs. The receptors were sampled from a human donor in good health (CMV status not recorded). Some clones in this sample may be carry-over from other donors' samples.

This clonotype was seen a few times. This sequence joins TRBV7-6 and TRBJ2-1; D is uncertain. Deletions cut 1 base from V and 5 bases from J, with 9 bases between. Germline V gene sequence: CDR1 SGHVS, CDR2 FNYEAQ. This CDR3 has 14 residues. The CDR3 protein is CASSLGRTNNEQFF. For the CDR3, the DNA is TGTGCCAGCAGCTTAGGTAGAACTAACAATGAGCAGTTCTTC.

There are many counts of this clonotype. The rearrangement uses TRBV6-1 and TRBJ2-7; TRBD2 agrees at 10 bases. The CDR3 contains 14 residues. V trimming: 7 bases; J trimming: 6 bases; junction bases outside the gene matches: 9. CDR1 MNHNS and CDR2 SASEGT come from the germline V gene. As DNA, the CDR3 is TGTGCCAGCACCCAAGCGGGAGGGGACAGCGAGCAGTACTTC. The encoded protein is CASTQAGGDSEQYF.

This clonotype was seen a few times. This chain uses TRBV7-8 with TRBJ2-1, with TRBD2 identical over 9 bases. Germline V gene lookup returns CDR1 SGHVS and CDR2 FQNEAQ. CDR3 length: 15 residues. V gave up 4 bases and J gave up 7 bases; unmatched junction bases: 8. CDR3: CASSSIAGGPNEQFF. Here the CDR3 DNA reads TGTGCCAGCAGCTCCATTGCGGGGGGGCCTAATGAGCAGTTCTTC.

This clonotype was picked up a small number of times. The rearrangement joins TRBV2 to TRBJ2-2; a possible D gene is TRBD1 (5 bases). V was shortened by 8 bases and J by 6 bases, with 13 bases between the two germline ends. CDR1 SNHLY and CDR2 FYNNEI come from the germline V gene. The CDR3 runs to 13 residues. In DNA form, the CDR3 reads TGTGCCAGCGCAGGGCAGTCCGCCGGGGAGCTGTTTTTT. Amino acid sequence: CASAGQSAGELFF.